This TCR beta chain stems from a study of blood T cells in healthy people across ages. Germline assignment: CDR1 SEHNR and CDR2 FQNEAQ (reference sequence). V gave up 4 bases and J gave up 7 bases, with 13 bases separating them. CDR3 length equals 14 residues. A few counts support this clonotype. Antigen specificity is unknown. General study results and limits: Long-lived donors exceeded aged donors in naive CD4+ cells and diversity. Diversity estimates from one million T cells were considered underestimates.

Sample-barcoded 5' priming and a J-beta primer mix drove a second PCR of roughly 7 to 11 cycles. TCRdb fed the 5' RACE reads into MiXCR, producing one record per CDR3 protein. The data hold around 650,000 distinct CDR3 sequences, with about 30% observed a single time. The V gene is TRBV7-9, the J gene TRBJ1-4, with D tentatively TRBD1 (5 bases). Sequencing used blood. The sequence was obtained from a woman older than 75 in good health. This chain's CDR3 is CASSSVQGSEKLFF. CDR3 coding DNA: TGTGCCAGCAGCTCGGTCCAGGGTAGTGAAAAACTGTTTTTT.